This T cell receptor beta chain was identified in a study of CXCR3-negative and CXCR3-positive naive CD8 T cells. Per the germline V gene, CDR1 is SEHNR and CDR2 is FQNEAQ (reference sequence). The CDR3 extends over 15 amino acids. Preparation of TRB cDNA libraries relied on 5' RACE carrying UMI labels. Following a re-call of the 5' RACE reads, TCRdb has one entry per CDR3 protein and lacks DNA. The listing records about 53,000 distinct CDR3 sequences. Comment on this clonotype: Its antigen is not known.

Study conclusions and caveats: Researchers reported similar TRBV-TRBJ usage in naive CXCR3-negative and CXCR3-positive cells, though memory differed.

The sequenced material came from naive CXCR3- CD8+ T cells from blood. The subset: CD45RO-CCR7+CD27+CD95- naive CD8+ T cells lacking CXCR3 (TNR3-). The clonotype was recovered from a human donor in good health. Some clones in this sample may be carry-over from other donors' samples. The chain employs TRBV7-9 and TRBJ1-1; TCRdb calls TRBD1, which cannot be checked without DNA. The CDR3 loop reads CASSLGMGTNTEAFF.